This T cell receptor (beta chain) was captured by sequencing in a study of metastatic and nonmetastatic thyroid tumors. Study-level information: The study looked at repertoires side by side in blood and in tumor or nodule tissue from malignant and benign thyroid patients. Study-wide findings and caveats: Reported TCR beta diversity, measured in blood and tumor, was significantly higher for malignant thyroid tumors than for benign nodules.

Treatment of any kind had been given to no patient before thyroid surgery. This clone was found many times. What it binds is unknown. Authors' processing steps: CDR3 was compared across clinicopathological groups, and the resulting differences were used to build a distant-metastasis classifier for papillary thyroid cancer. TCRdb called clones again from the PCR reads with MiXCR. TCRdb, rather than the study authors, made the V and J calls. The sample holds some 15,000 clones, around an eighth seen once. Sequenced sample: blood. The source is a female donor with papillary thyroid cancer or a benign thyroid nodule (not recorded which). Some clones in this sample may be carry-over from other donors' samples.

The CDR3 sequence is CASSSDPGTGQTYSNQPQHF. In DNA form, the CDR3 reads TGTGCCAGTAGTTCTGACCCCGGGACAGGGCAAACATATAGCAATCAGCCCCAGCATTTT. The chain uses TRBV19 and TRBJ1-5; 9 nucleotides line up with TRBD1. The V segment lost 5 bases and the J segment 0 bases; nucleotides outside the gene matches: 17. Germline CDR1 LNHDA, CDR2 SQIVND (reference sequence). The CDR3 has 20 amino acids.